The 32 T cell receptor beta chains listed next were all sequenced from one sample in a study of blood T cell repertoires in COVID-19. Using immunoSEQ multiplex PCR, the repertoire was profiled, and TCRdb retains in-frame clones only, with some absent. The table has about 270,000 clones, about 87% seen once. What was sequenced was PBMCs or T cells enriched from blood (not recorded which). The receptors originated from a woman aged 45-60 years who had recovered from COVID-19.

V usage is TRBV7-8 and J usage is TRBJ1-1; maybe TRBD1 (6 bases). Germline V gene data show CDR1 as SGHVS and CDR2 as FQNEAQ. The CDR3 contains 15 residues. V was trimmed by 5 bases and J by 1 base, leaving 14 bases between them. Here the CDR3 reads CASSVSTGQNTEAFF. The DNA for the CDR3 is TGTGCCAGCAGCGTCTCAACAGGGCAGAACACTGAAGCTTTCTTT. The complete variable domain, with remaining parts taken from reference TRBV7-8 and TRBJ1-1, reads GAGVSQSPRYKVAKRGQDVALRCDPISGHVSLFWYQQALGQGPEFLTYFQNEAQLDKSGLPSDRFFAERPEGSVSTLKIQRTQQEDSAVYLCASSVSTGQNTEAFFGQGTRLTVV.

The genes are TRBV11-2 and TRBJ1-5; possible D gene TRBD1, 6 bases. CDR1 is SGHAT and CDR2 is FQNNGV in the germline V gene. V was cut by 5 bases and J by 2 bases, with 13 bases left in between. CDR3 size: 15 residues. The CDR3 sequence is CASSAAGAGNQPQHF. The CDR3 DNA sequence: TGTGCCAGCAGCGCAGCGGGGGCAGGCAATCAGCCCCAGCATTTT.

The chain joins TRBV15 to TRBJ1-1; the D gene is possibly TRBD1 (6 bases). CDR1 is LNHNV and CDR2 is YYDKDF in the germline V gene (reference sequence). Trimming took off 3 bases at V and 4 bases at J, with 12 bases between the two ends. This CDR3 contains 14 residues. This chain's CDR3 is CATSSRGPPTEAFF. As DNA, the CDR3 is TGTGCCACCAGCAGCAGGGGTCCCCCCACTGAAGCTTTCTTT. The whole variable domain, remainder taken from reference TRBV15 and TRBJ1-1, is DAMVIQNPRYQVTQFGKPVTLSCSQTLNHNVMYWYQQKSSQAPKLLFHYYDKDFNNEADTPDNFQSRRPNTSFCFLDIRSPGLGDTAMYLCATSSRGPPTEAFFGQGTRLTVV.

The CDR3 protein is CASSPPGQGSGNTIYF. Written as DNA, the CDR3 is TGTGCCAGCAGTCCCCCGGGACAGGGAAGTGGAAACACCATATATTTT. The chain employs TRBV25-1 and TRBJ1-3; 9 bases fit TRBD1. J gave up 3 bases and V 5 bases, and 8 bases lay outside the gene matches. This CDR3 spans 16 amino acids. CDR1 and CDR2 from the germline V gene are MGHDK and SYGVNS. Full variable domain (missing parts from reference TRBV25-1 and TRBJ1-3): EADIYQTPRYLVIGTGKKITLECSQTMGHDKMYWYQQDPGMELHLIHYSYGVNSTEKGDLSSESTVSRIRTEHFPLTLESARPSHTSQYLCASSPPGQGSGNTIYFGEGSWLTVV.

This chain connects TRBV6-1 to TRBJ2-1; 10 nucleotides align to TRBD2. With 3 bases clipped from V and 7 bases from J, the junction kept 9 bases outside the gene matches. Per germline, CDR1 MNHNS and CDR2 SASEGT. This CDR3 is 16 amino acids long. As DNA, the CDR3 is TGTGCCAGCAGTGAGGGTCGGGCTAGCGGGAGAAATGAGCAGTTCTTC. Protein sequence: CASSEGRASGRNEQFF.

On this clone itself: Different DNA sequences within this sample yield the same CDR3. The chain is built from TRBV3-1 (or the pseudogene TRBV3-2) and TRBJ2-1, with 7 nucleotides matching TRBD2. The CDR3 has 15 amino acids. V lost 1 base, J lost 4 bases, and 4 bases stayed unmatched. Germline V lookup: CDR1 LGHDT, CDR2 YNNKEL (reference sequence). This CDR3 reads CASSQGLAAYNEQFF. The CDR3 region has the DNA TGTGCCAGCAGCCAAGGACTAGCCGCGTACAATGAGCAGTTCTTC.

The CDR3 DNA reads TGTGCCAGCAGTTATCAGGGGGCTGTGAACACCGGGGAGCTGTTTTTT. Translated: CASSYQGAVNTGELFF. V and J are TRBV7-9 and TRBJ2-2; TRBD1 agrees at 8 bases. CDR3 length: 16 residues. Unmatched junction bases numbered 7, after V lost 6 bases and J lost 1 base. Per the germline V gene, CDR1 is SEHNR and CDR2 is FQNEAQ (reference sequence).

The CDR3 sequence is CASSNTGTGYYGYTF. As DNA, the CDR3 is TGTGCCAGCAGTAATACCGGGACAGGGTACTATGGCTACACCTTC. The chain employs TRBV2 and TRBJ1-2, with 9 bases lining up with TRBD1. Trimming cost V 5 bases and J 3 bases; bases outside gene matches: 7. The germline CDR1 and CDR2 sequences are SNHLY and FYNNEI. This CDR3 has 15 residues.

V usage is TRBV28 and J usage is TRBJ2-3; weak D call: TRBD2 (6 bases). Trimming took 6 bases from V and 10 from J, leaving 23 bases between them. The length of the CDR3 is 15 residues. Germline-derived CDR1 and CDR2 are MDHEN and SYDVKM. DNA of the CDR3: TGTGCCAGCAGGGAAGGCGGGATGCAGGTCAGGGCGCAGTATTTT. It specifies CASREGGMQVRAQYF.

The V and J genes are TRBV7-3 and TRBJ2-1, with 7 bases that match TRBD2. This CDR3 is built from 15 residues. Germline V gene lookup returns CDR1 SGHTA and CDR2 FQGTGA. With V trimmed by 2 bases and J by 4 bases, 5 bases remained unmatched. DNA for the CDR3: TGTGCCAGCAGCTTAGTCCTAGCGGCGTACAATGAGCAGTTCTTC. Protein sequence: CASSLVLAAYNEQFF. Together with reference TRBV7-3 and TRBJ2-1, the CDR3 gives the full variable domain: GAGVSQTPSNKVTEKGKYVELRCDPISGHTALYWYRQSLGQGPEFLIYFQGTGAADDSGLPNDRFFAVRPEGSVSTLKIQRTERGDSAVYLCASSLVLAAYNEQFFGPGTRLTVL.

Only one count was recorded for this clone. The chain couples TRBV6-2 or TRBV6-3 to TRBJ2-1, with 9 positions matching TRBD2. Germline trimming cut 5 bases from V and 4 bases from J; bases unmatched to any gene: 6. This CDR3 region has 15 residues. The germline CDR1 and CDR2 sequences are MNHEY and SVGEGT. In DNA, the CDR3 is TGTGCCAGCAGTCTAGCGGGAAGAAGGTACAATGAGCAGTTCTTC. It specifies CASSLAGRRYNEQFF.

This sequence joins TRBV18 and TRBJ2-3; D is perhaps TRBD2 (6 bases). Germline V CDR1 and CDR2: KGHSH, LQKENI. The CDR3 sequence is 14 residues long. Trimming took 6 bases from V and 5 from J, leaving 15 bases between them. The CDR3 sequence is CASSERRVGDTQYF. CDR3 nucleotide sequence: TGTGCCAGCTCGGAGCGGAGGGTGGGAGATACGCAGTATTTT.

The chain couples TRBV29-1 to TRBJ2-3, with TRBD1 matching 12 bases. This CDR3 is 12 amino acids long. CDR1 and CDR2 (germline): SQVTM, ANQGSEA. J was trimmed by 6 bases and V by 7 bases; bases with no gene match: 2. CDR3 bases: TGCAGCGGGGGGACAGGGGGCGATACGCAGTATTTT. As protein: CSGGTGGDTQYF.

This chain uses TRBV7-2 with TRBJ1-5; no firm D call. Deletions cut 1 base from V and 1 base from J, with 8 bases between. From germline, CDR1 is SGHTA and CDR2 FQGNSA. The CDR3 loop spans 15 amino acids. The CDR3 here is CASSLEGGSNQPQHF. The CDR3, as DNA: TGTGCCAGCAGCTTAGAAGGCGGGAGCAATCAGCCCCAGCATTTT.

Turning to this clone: The same CDR3 also results from other DNA sequences found in this sample. The genes are TRBV11-2 and TRBJ1-2, with TRBD1 matching over 8 bases. CDR1 and CDR2 from the germline V gene are SGHAT and FQNNGV. This CDR3 has 12 amino acids. J gave up 6 bases and V 5 bases, and 2 bases lay outside the gene matches. CDR3 loop: CASSRQGNGYTF. The CDR3 DNA follows: TGTGCCAGCAGCCGACAGGGGAATGGCTACACCTTC.

This clone has a single count. The chain carries TRBV6-2 or TRBV6-3 and TRBJ2-3; tentatively, D is TRBD2 (6 bases). The CDR3 covers 15 residues. Germline assignment: CDR1 MNHEY and CDR2 SVGEGT. V was cut by 6 bases and J by 0 bases, with 13 bases left in between. The CDR3 is CASSGSSASTDTQYF. For the CDR3, the DNA is TGTGCCAGCAGCGGTTCTAGCGCAAGCACAGATACGCAGTATTTT.

This chain connects TRBV6-5 to TRBJ1-6, with D perhaps TRBD1 (5 bases). Per the germline V gene, CDR1 is MNHEY and CDR2 is SVGAGI. Trimming shortened V by 4 bases and J by 9 bases, and 13 bases separated the two germline ends. The CDR3 has 14 residues. The CDR3 region is CASSSDTRGSPLHF. CDR3 nucleotides: TGTGCCAGCAGTTCGGACACAAGGGGTTCACCCCTCCACTTT.

The chain recombines TRBV9 with TRBJ1-5, with a weak D call TRBD1 (6 bases). The CDR3 is 13 amino acids. Trimming cost V 0 bases and J 5 bases, with 6 bases left between them. Germline CDR1 SGDLS, CDR2 YYNGEE. This CDR3 is CASSVDRDQPQHF. CDR3 nucleotide sequence: TGTGCCAGCAGCGTAGACAGGGATCAGCCCCAGCATTTT.

The chain carries TRBV2 and TRBJ1-5; D call uncertain. The V end lost 6 bases, the J end lost 3 bases, and 6 bases lay between the germline ends. The CDR3 runs 12 residues. Germline lookup yields CDR1 SNHLY and CDR2 FYNNEI. CDR3: CASSRVNQPQHF. CDR3 sequence (DNA): TGTGCCAGCAGCCGAGTCAATCAGCCCCAGCATTTT.

The chain couples TRBV28 to TRBJ2-4; the match to TRBD1 covers 9 bases. The CDR3 is 16 amino acids. Per germline, CDR1 MDHEN and CDR2 SYDVKM. Losses at the gene ends were 4 bases for V and 9 bases for J; bases not matched to a gene: 13. The CDR3 DNA reads TGTGCCAGCAGTTCCACCTCCGGGACAGGGTTGCGCATTCAGTACTTC. Translation gives CASSSTSGTGLRIQYF.

J is TRBJ1-2 and V is TRBV12-3 or TRBV12-4, with TRBD1 as a possible D gene (6 bases). The CDR3 runs 13 residues. Trimming shortened V by 8 bases and J by 8 bases, and 18 bases separated the two germline ends. The DNA of the CDR3 is TGTGCCAGCGCTACCGGGGGGCGCGAAGGCTACACCTTC. Its protein is CASATGGREGYTF.

The genes are TRBV2 and TRBJ1-5; 8 bases align to TRBD1. V was pared by 4 bases and J by 3 bases, with 2 bases of the junction left unmatched. The germline CDR1 and CDR2 sequences are SNHLY and FYNNEI. The CDR3 consists of 14 residues. The CDR3 protein is CASSGQGANQPQHF. For the CDR3, the DNA is TGTGCCAGCAGTGGCCAGGGGGCCAATCAGCCCCAGCATTTT.

This rearrangement joins TRBV20-1 to TRBJ2-7, with D possibly TRBD2 on 5 matching bases. Looked up from germline, CDR1 is DFQATT and CDR2 is SNEGSKA (reference sequence). V lost 5 bases to trimming and J lost 6 bases, with 11 bases between them. This CDR3 is built from 11 residues. The CDR3: CSAETIAEQYF. For the CDR3, the DNA is TGCAGTGCTGAGACTATCGCCGAGCAGTACTTC.

The chain is built from TRBV10-3 and TRBJ1-2, with 8 bases aligning to TRBD1. V shed 6 bases and J 4 bases; nucleotides not matched to a gene: 13. CDR3 size: 16 residues. The germline V gene has CDR1 ENHRY and CDR2 SYGVKD. CDR3 nucleotide sequence: TGTGCCATCAGACCGGGACAGGCCTCCGGGGGCTATGGCTACACCTTC. Amino acids: CAIRPGQASGGYGYTF.

The V gene is TRBV28, the J gene TRBJ2-1; 7 bases map to TRBD2. V shed 6 bases, J shed 8 bases, and the junction held 10 bases outside the gene matches. This CDR3 is built from 14 residues. In germline, CDR1 is MDHEN, CDR2 SYDVKM. CDR3 in DNA: TGTGCCAGCAGAAGCGGGAAGTACGTCTATGAGCAGTTCTTC. Translating it yields CASRSGKYVYEQFF. The entire variable domain, with the rest obtained from reference TRBV28 and TRBJ2-1, is as follows: DVKVTQSSRYLVKRTGEKVFLECVQDMDHENMFWYRQDPGLGLRLIYFSYDVKMKEKGDIPEGYSVSREKKERFSLILESASTNQTSMYLCASRSGKYVYEQFFGPGTRLTVL.

The sample holds one count of this clone. The chain uses TRBV24-1 and TRBJ2-2; perhaps TRBD2 as D (5 bases). The CDR3 runs to 12 residues. From germline, CDR1 is KGHDR and CDR2 SFDVKD. The V end was cut by 6 bases, the J end by 7 bases, with 8 bases between. The CDR3, as DNA: TGTGCCACCAGTTCGGGGTTCGGGGAGCTGTTTTTT. Translation gives CATSSGFGELFF.

V is TRBV27 and J is TRBJ2-7; no clear D gene. Looked up from germline, CDR1 is MNHEY and CDR2 is SMNVEV (reference sequence). CDR3 length: 11 residues. Trimming took off 8 bases at V and 0 bases at J, with 5 bases between the two ends. The CDR3 DNA is TGTGCCAGCCTTAGCTCCTACGAGCAGTACTTC. Amino acids: CASLSSYEQYF.

The chain has TRBV5-1 and TRBJ2-6; 9 nucleotides line up with TRBD1. V was clipped by 0 bases and J by 1 base; unmatched bases: 5. Germline CDR1 is SGHRS and CDR2 is YFSETQ. CDR3 length: 18 residues. The CDR3 here is CASSLGTGVGSGANVLTF. Written as DNA, the CDR3 is TGCGCCAGCAGCTTGGGGACAGGGGTTGGGTCTGGGGCCAACGTCCTGACTTTC.

This sequence joins TRBV19 and TRBJ2-7; TRBD1 is a possible D gene (7 bases). CDR3 length equals 13 residues. Germline V lookup: CDR1 LNHDA, CDR2 SQIVND (reference sequence). V lost 9 bases and J 7 bases, leaving 19 bases between the germline ends. The CDR3 protein is CASHGRAGGEQYF. Here the CDR3 DNA reads TGTGCCAGCCACGGACGGGCAGGGGGGGAGCAGTACTTC.

This clone is a singleton in its sample. The rearrangement links TRBV28 to TRBJ1-4, with TRBD1 as a possible D gene (5 bases). The V end lost 5 bases, the J end lost 3 bases, and 25 bases lay between the germline ends. Per the germline V gene, CDR1 is MDHEN and CDR2 is SYDVKM. This CDR3 is built from 19 residues. CDR3 coding DNA: TGTGCCAGCAGTCCCCCCACAGGCCGAAATTCCAGGGCTAATGAAAAACTGTTTTTT. Amino acid sequence: CASSPPTGRNSRANEKLFF.

The V and J genes are TRBV4-1 and TRBJ1-4; no definite D call. CDR3 length equals 15 residues. The germline V gene has CDR1 MGHRA and CDR2 YSYEKL. The ends were cut back, 0 bases at V and 5 bases at J, with 10 bases in the middle. The CDR3 is CASSQDRRKNEKLFF. The CDR3 DNA reads TGCGCCAGCAGCCAAGATCGGAGGAAAAATGAAAAACTGTTTTTT.

The genes are TRBV30 and TRBJ1-3, with 11 bases fitting TRBD1. The V gene's germline CDR1 is GTSNPN and CDR2 SVGIG (reference sequence). The CDR3 is 17 amino acids. After removal of 0 bases from V and 2 bases from J, the junction contained 6 bases not matched to a gene. This CDR3 reads CAWSVRGQGVAGNTIYF. As DNA, the CDR3 is TGTGCCTGGAGTGTCCGGGGACAGGGGGTGGCTGGAAACACCATATATTTT.